The rows below give T cell receptor beta chains drawn from one sample of a study of blood T cell repertoires in COVID-19. Libraries were prepared by immunoSEQ multiplex PCR; TCRdb keeps only in-frame clonotypes and omits some of them. The sample has 250,000 to 400,000 clones; 75% to 90% are singletons. Sequences were obtained from PBMCs or T cells enriched from blood (not recorded which). These receptors were taken from a woman younger than 45 who had been exposed to COVID-19. Both conserved end residues are part of each CDR3. The order of the fields is V gene, D gene, clone size, J gene, CDR3 protein, CDR3 DNA. D genes are given only for firm matches. The size field is filled for only some rows; it gives once, few, many or a size class.

V: TRBV6-5
D: -
size: -
J: TRBJ1-2
CDR3: CASSYSTAYGYTF
DNA: TGTGCCAGCAGTTACTCGACAGCCTATGGCTACACCTTC

V: TRBV3-1/TRBV3-2
D: TRBD2
size: -
J: TRBJ2-3
CDR3: CASSQGLAGGSTDTQYF
DNA: TGTGCCAGCAGCCAAGGACTAGCGGGAGGCAGCACAGATACGCAGTATTTT

V: TRBV6-5
D: -
size: few
J: TRBJ1-1
CDR3: CASSSRQRNTEAFF
DNA: TGTGCCAGCAGTTCCCGACAACGGAACACTGAAGCTTTCTTT

V: TRBV5-1
D: -
size: -
J: TRBJ2-2
CDR3: CASSLVLRTSGTGELFF
DNA: TGCGCCAGCAGCTTGGTCCTCAGAACCTCGGGCACCGGGGAGCTGTTTTTT

V: TRBV5-8
D: TRBD2
size: once
J: TRBJ2-1
CDR3: CASRLGTGGSSYNEQFF
DNA: TGTGCCAGCAGGCTTGGGACGGGAGGAAGCTCCTACAATGAGCAGTTCTTC

V: TRBV28
D: TRBD1
size: -
J: TRBJ1-1
CDR3: CASSPAGQGVNTEAFF
DNA: TGTGCCAGCAGCCCCGCTGGGCAGGGGGTGAACACTGAAGCTTTCTTT

V: TRBV7-9
D: -
size: -
J: TRBJ1-6
CDR3: CASSTSRENNSPLHF
DNA: TGTGCCAGCAGCACAAGCAGGGAAAATAATTCACCCCTCCACTTT

V: TRBV19
D: TRBD1
size: -
J: TRBJ1-5
CDR3: CATQDRGRRSNQPQHF
DNA: TGTGCCACCCAGGACAGGGGAAGGCGAAGCAATCAGCCCCAGCATTTT

V: TRBV15
D: TRBD1
size: few
J: TRBJ1-2
CDR3: CATSQTGQNYGYTF
DNA: TGTGCCACCAGCCAAACGGGACAGAACTATGGCTACACCTTC

V: TRBV28
D: -
size: -
J: TRBJ1-2
CDR3: CASSFSGGNGYTF
DNA: TGTGCCAGCAGTTTCAGCGGGGGTAATGGCTACACCTTC

V: TRBV13
D: -
size: -
J: TRBJ2-7
CDR3: CASSLSGDFPYEQYF
DNA: TGTGCCAGCAGCTTATCAGGGGATTTTCCCTACGAGCAGTACTTC

V: TRBV10-3
D: -
size: -
J: TRBJ2-3
CDR3: CAISESSSPDTQYF
DNA: TGTGCCATCAGTGAGTCTAGCTCTCCAGATACGCAGTATTTT

V: TRBV12-3/TRBV12-4
D: -
size: -
J: TRBJ2-7
CDR3: CASSLVRSYEQYF
DNA: TGTGCCAGCAGTTTAGTCAGGTCCTACGAGCAGTACTTC

V: TRBV5-1
D: -
size: -
J: TRBJ2-2
CDR3: CASDSAPPMGGGELFF
DNA: TGCGCCAGCGATTCGGCACCTCCTATGGGAGGCGGGGAGCTGTTTTTT

V: TRBV19
D: TRBD2
size: -
J: TRBJ2-7
CDR3: CASSIEAGVSYEQYF
DNA: TGTGCCAGTAGTATAGAAGCGGGGGTCTCCTACGAGCAGTACTTC

V: TRBV7-2
D: -
size: -
J: TRBJ1-4
CDR3: CASSNRVTNEKLFF
DNA: TGTGCCAGCAGCAACAGGGTGACTAATGAAAAACTGTTTTTT

V: TRBV10-3
D: -
size: -
J: TRBJ1-2
CDR3: CATLDRGGRGYGYTF
DNA: TGTGCCACCTTGGATCGGGGGGGGCGAGGCTATGGCTACACCTTC

V: TRBV7-2
D: TRBD1
size: -
J: TRBJ1-2
CDR3: CASSLVVQGDYTF
DNA: TGTGCCAGCAGCTTAGTAGTACAGGGGGACTACACCTTC

V: TRBV5-1
D: TRBD1
size: -
J: TRBJ1-2
CDR3: CASSVFEGASGYTF
DNA: TGCGCCAGCAGCGTATTCGAGGGGGCGAGTGGCTACACCTTC

V: TRBV7-2
D: TRBD1
size: -
J: TRBJ2-7
CDR3: CASSLKGWDSYEQYF
DNA: TGTGCCAGCAGCTTAAAGGGTTGGGACAGCTACGAGCAGTACTTC

V: TRBV5-1
D: -
size: -
J: TRBJ1-2
CDR3: CASSFPNPNYGYTF
DNA: TGCGCCAGCAGCTTCCCAAATCCCAACTATGGCTACACCTTC

V: TRBV5-1
D: -
size: -
J: TRBJ2-7
CDR3: CASSLGGPSYEQYF
DNA: TGCGCCAGCAGCTTAGGAGGGCCTTCCTACGAGCAGTACTTC

V: TRBV7-3
D: TRBD2
size: -
J: TRBJ2-2
CDR3: CASSSTRLAVNTGELFF
DNA: TGTGCCAGCAGCTCGACCCGCCTAGCGGTGAACACCGGGGAGCTGTTTTTT

V: TRBV10-3
D: -
size: -
J: TRBJ2-6
CDR3: CAISSPGKAGANVLTF
DNA: TGTGCCATCAGTAGTCCGGGGAAAGCTGGGGCCAACGTCCTGACTTTC

V: TRBV2
D: -
size: -
J: TRBJ1-5
CDR3: CASLFDRYSNQPQHF
DNA: TGTGCCAGCCTTTTTGACAGATATAGCAATCAGCCCCAGCATTTT